A selection of T cell receptor beta chains follows, all from one sample in a study of blood T cell repertoires in COVID-19. Libraries were prepared by immunoSEQ multiplex PCR; TCRdb keeps only in-frame clonotypes and omits some of them. The repertoire includes 35,000 to 55,000 clones, less than 70% of them detected once, and 6.2% sits in the top ten. Sequences were obtained from peripheral blood. Receptors originate from a man older than 75 with acute or convalescent COVID-19. Each CDR3 is given with its conserved first and last residue. A D gene is named only where the DNA matches it firmly. A row's size may be missing; if present it is once, few, many or a size class.

d_gene	v_gene	j_gene	abundance	CDR3aa	CDR3nt
.	TRBV7-9	TRBJ2-7	.	CASSYEGGAYEQYF	TGTGCCAGCAGCTACGAAGGGGGGGCCTACGAGCAGTACTTC
.	TRBV7-9	TRBJ1-1	once	CASSLPTDMNTEAFF	TGTGCCAGCAGCCTACCGACAGACATGAACACTGAAGCTTTCTTT
TRBD1	TRBV15	TRBJ2-7	.	CATSARQGYEQYF	TGTGCCACCAGCGCTCGACAGGGTTACGAGCAGTACTTC
.	TRBV20-1	TRBJ1-1	.	CSARAVVEAFF	TGCAGTGCTAGAGCGGTAGTGGAAGCTTTCTTT
TRBD2	TRBV9	TRBJ2-3	few	CASSPKGRVGTDTQYF	TGTGCCAGCAGCCCAAAGGGGAGGGTGGGCACAGATACGCAGTATTTT
.	TRBV6-2/TRBV6-3	TRBJ1-5	.	CASSLSNQPQHF	TGTGCCAGCAGTTTAAGCAATCAGCCCCAGCATTTT
TRBD2	TRBV5-1	TRBJ2-7	.	CASSLGLAGGAYEQYF	TGCGCCAGCAGCTTGGGACTAGCGGGAGGAGCCTACGAGCAGTACTTC
.	TRBV15	TRBJ1-1	.	CATSRNQGLDTEAFF	TGTGCCACCAGCAGGAACCAGGGGTTAGACACTGAAGCTTTCTTT
.	TRBV19	TRBJ1-1	.	CASSAGPDTEAFF	TGTGCCAGTAGTGCGGGACCCGACACTGAAGCTTTCTTT
.	TRBV5-1	TRBJ1-1	.	CASSPPTEMNTEAFF	TGCGCCAGCAGCCCCCCGACGGAGATGAACACTGAAGCTTTCTTT
TRBD1	TRBV5-1	TRBJ2-5	.	CASTPGTGVQETQYF	TGCGCCAGCACTCCCGGGACAGGGGTCCAAGAGACCCAGTACTTC
.	TRBV4-1	TRBJ1-1	.	CASSSMTRGTEAFF	TGCGCCAGCAGCTCCATGACCCGGGGGACTGAAGCTTTCTTT
.	TRBV15	TRBJ1-1	.	CATSLRSGLRTFMNTEAFF	TGTGCCACCAGCCTACGAAGTGGACTCCGGACTTTCATGAACACTGAAGCTTTCTTT
.	TRBV5-5	TRBJ2-1	once	CASSLAGVHNEQFF	TGTGCCAGCAGCTTGGCAGGGGTTCACAATGAGCAGTTCTTC
.	TRBV5-7	TRBJ1-2	once	CASTCGAPYGYTF	TGTGCCAGCACCTGCGGGGCGCCCTATGGCTACACCTTC